The subject of this entry is one TCR beta chain. This sample stems from a study of shared clonotypes between healthy human individuals. Study details: A donor's plate count was three for CD4 naive and three for CD4 memory; CD8 naive had two and CD8 memory one.

It was across several immunoSEQ plates that each subset's genomic DNA was evenly split. Sequenced by immunoSEQ multiplex PCR; TCRdb stores in-frame clones only, minus some. The table records 2 million to 2.5 million clones, over 90% of them present only once. Donors were healthy HIV-negative adults without recent acute infections or vaccinations. CDR3 length: 14 amino acids. The V and J ends lost 0 bases and 8 bases respectively, with 12 bases between them. Per the germline V gene, CDR1 is SGHRS and CDR2 is YFSETQ. V is TRBV5-1 and J is TRBJ2-1; tentatively, D is TRBD2 (5 bases). The clonotype comes from a man aged 18 to 30 in good health. Some clones in this sample may be carry-over from other donors' samples. Source material: naive CD4+ T cells from PBMCs. The subset denotes: CD45RA+ positively selected. The CDR3 is CASSLAWPGDEQFF. CDR3 DNA sequence: TGCGCCAGCAGCTTGGCCTGGCCCGGGGATGAGCAGTTCTTC.